This TCR beta chain was obtained from a study of CXCR3-negative and CXCR3-positive naive CD8 T cells. Carrying UMI labels, the TRB cDNA libraries were prepared through 5' RACE. TCRdb reanalyzed the 5' RACE reads and collapses them to one entry per CDR3 protein, without DNA. In total, the table holds around 26,000 distinct CDR3 sequences. From germline, CDR1 is SGHDT and CDR2 YYEEEE. The CDR3 loop spans 16 amino acids. The clonotype was recovered from a human donor in good health. Some clones in this sample may be carry-over from other donors' samples. V is TRBV5-6 and J is TRBJ2-2; TCRdb calls TRBD1, which cannot be checked without DNA. Specimen: naive CXCR3- CD8+ T cells from blood. The subset is: CD45RO-CCR7+CD27+CD95- naive CD8+ T cells lacking CXCR3 (TNR3-). This CDR3 reads CASSRGDRGATGELFF.